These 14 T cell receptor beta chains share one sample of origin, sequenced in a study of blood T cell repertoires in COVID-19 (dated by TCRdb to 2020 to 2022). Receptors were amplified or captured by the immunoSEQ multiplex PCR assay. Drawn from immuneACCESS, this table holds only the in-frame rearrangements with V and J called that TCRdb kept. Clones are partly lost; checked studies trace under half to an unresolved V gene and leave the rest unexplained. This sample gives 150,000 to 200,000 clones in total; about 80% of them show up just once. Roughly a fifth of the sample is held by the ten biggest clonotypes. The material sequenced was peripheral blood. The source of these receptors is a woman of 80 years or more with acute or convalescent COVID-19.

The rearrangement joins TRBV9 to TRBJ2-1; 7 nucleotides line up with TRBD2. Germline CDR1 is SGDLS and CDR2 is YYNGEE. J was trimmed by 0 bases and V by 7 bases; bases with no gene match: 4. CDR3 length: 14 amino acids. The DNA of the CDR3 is TGTGCCAGCTCGGGGGGTACCTCCTACAATGAGCAGTTCTTC. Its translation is CASSGGTSYNEQFF. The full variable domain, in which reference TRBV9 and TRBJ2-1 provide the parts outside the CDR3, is DSGVTQTPKHLITATGQRVTLRCSPRSGDLSVYWYQQSLDQGLQFLIQYYNGEERAKGNILERFSAQQFPDLHSELNLSSLELGDSALYFCASSGGTSYNEQFFGPGTRLTVL.

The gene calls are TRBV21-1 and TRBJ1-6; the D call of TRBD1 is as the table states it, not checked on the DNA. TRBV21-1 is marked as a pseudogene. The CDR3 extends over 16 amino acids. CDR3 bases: TGTGCCAGCAGTCCGGCACAGGAGTCCTATAATTCACCCCTCCACTTT. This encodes CASSPAQESYNSPLHF.

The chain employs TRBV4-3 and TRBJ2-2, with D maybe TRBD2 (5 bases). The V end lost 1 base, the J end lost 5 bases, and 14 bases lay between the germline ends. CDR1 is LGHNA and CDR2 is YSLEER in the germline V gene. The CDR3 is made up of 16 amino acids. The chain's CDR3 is CASSQASPPGTGELFF. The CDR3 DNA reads TGCGCCAGCAGCCAAGCTTCACCTCCGGGGACCGGGGAGCTGTTTTTT.

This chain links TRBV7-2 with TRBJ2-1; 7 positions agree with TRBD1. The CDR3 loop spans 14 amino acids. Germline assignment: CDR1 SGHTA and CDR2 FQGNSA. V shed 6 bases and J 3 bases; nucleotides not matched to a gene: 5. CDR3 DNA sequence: TGTGCCAGCAGGCCCCGACAGGGCTACAATGAGCAGTTCTTC. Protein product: CASRPRQGYNEQFF.

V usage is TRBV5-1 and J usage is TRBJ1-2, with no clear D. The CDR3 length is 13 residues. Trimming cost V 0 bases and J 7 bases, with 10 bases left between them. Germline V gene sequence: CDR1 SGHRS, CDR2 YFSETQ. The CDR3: CASSLVGASGYTF. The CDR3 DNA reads TGCGCCAGCAGCTTGGTGGGAGCGAGTGGCTACACCTTC.

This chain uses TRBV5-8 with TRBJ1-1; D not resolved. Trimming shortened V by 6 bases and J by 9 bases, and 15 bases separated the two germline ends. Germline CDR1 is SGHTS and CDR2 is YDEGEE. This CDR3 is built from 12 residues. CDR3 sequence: CASTWGTGKAFF. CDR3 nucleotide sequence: TGTGCCAGCACCTGGGGTACCGGGAAAGCTTTCTTT.

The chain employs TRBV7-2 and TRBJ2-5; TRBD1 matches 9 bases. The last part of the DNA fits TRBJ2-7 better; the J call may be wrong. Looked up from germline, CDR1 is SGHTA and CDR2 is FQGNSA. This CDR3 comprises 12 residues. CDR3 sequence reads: CASSWDRVEQYF. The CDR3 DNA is TGTGCCAGCAGCTGGGACAGGGTCGAGCAGTACTTC.

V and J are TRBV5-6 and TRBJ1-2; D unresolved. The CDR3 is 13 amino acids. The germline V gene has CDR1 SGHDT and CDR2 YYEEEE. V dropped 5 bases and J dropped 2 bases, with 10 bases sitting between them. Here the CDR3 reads CASSSGKNYGYTF. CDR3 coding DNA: TGTGCCAGCAGTTCCGGGAAGAACTATGGCTACACCTTC.

CDR3 region: CASSVGLADTDTQYF. CDR3 nucleotides: TGTGCCAGCAGCGTGGGACTAGCGGATACAGATACGCAGTATTTT. V and J are TRBV5-8 and TRBJ2-3, with TRBD2 identical over 11 bases. This CDR3 contains 15 residues. V was pared by 4 bases and J by 3 bases, with 4 bases of the junction left unmatched. CDR1 SGHTS and CDR2 YDEGEE come from the germline V gene.

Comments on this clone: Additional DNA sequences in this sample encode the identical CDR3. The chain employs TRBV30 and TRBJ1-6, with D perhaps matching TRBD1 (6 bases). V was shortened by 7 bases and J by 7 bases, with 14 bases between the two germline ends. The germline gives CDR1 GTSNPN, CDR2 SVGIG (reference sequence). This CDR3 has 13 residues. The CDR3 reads CAYQGNRNSPLHF. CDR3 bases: TGTGCCTACCAGGGGAATCGGAATTCACCCCTCCACTTT.

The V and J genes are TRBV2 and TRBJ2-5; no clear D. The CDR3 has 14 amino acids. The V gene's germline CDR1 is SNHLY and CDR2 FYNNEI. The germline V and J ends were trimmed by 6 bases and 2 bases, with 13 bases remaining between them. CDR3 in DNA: TGTGCCAGCAGATCCTGGGCTGAGCAAGAGACCCAGTACTTC. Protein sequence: CASRSWAEQETQYF. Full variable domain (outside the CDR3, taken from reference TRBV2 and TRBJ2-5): EPEVTQTPSHQVTQMGQEVILRCVPISNHLYFYWYRQILGQKVEFLVSFYNNEISEKSEIFDDQFSVERPDGSNFTLKIRSTKLEDSAMYFCASRSWAEQETQYFGPGTRLLVL.

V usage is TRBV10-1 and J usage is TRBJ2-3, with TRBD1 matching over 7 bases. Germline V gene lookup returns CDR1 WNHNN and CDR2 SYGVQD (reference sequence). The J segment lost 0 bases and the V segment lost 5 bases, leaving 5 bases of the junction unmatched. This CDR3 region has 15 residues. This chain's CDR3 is CASSPGQTSTDTQYF. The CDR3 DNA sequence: TGCGCCAGCAGTCCGGGACAGACTAGCACAGATACGCAGTATTTT.

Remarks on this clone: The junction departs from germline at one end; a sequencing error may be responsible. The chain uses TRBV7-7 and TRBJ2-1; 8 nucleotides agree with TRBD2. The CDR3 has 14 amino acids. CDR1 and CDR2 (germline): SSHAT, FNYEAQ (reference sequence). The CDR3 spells CASSLESGSAEQFF. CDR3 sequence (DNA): TGTGCTAGCAGCTTAGAGAGCGGGAGTGCTGAGCAGTTCTTC. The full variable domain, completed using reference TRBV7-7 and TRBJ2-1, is GAGVSQSPRYKVTKRGQDVTLRCDPISSHATLYWYQQALGQGPEFLTYFNYEAQPDKSGLPSDRFSAERPEGSISTLTIQRTEQRDSAMYRCASSLESGSAEQFFGPGTRLTVL.

Here the CDR3 reads CASSLIGGRTHNEQFF. For the CDR3, the DNA is TGTGCCAGCAGCTTAATCGGGGGGCGAACCCACAATGAGCAGTTCTTC. The genes are TRBV7-3 and TRBJ2-1; a weak D match, TRBD2 (7 bases). The CDR3 is 16 residues long. The germline gives CDR1 SGHTA, CDR2 FQGTGA. V shed 1 base and J shed 5 bases, with 15 bases lying between them.